The source of this TCR beta chain is a study of cytomegalovirus exposure and HLA in healthy donors. J was trimmed by 4 bases and V by 1 base; bases with no gene match: 9. CDR1 SGHRS and CDR2 YFSETQ come from the germline V gene. The CDR3 length is 16 residues. PCR was performed using 60 Vbeta and 13 Jbeta primers. Sequenced by immunoSEQ multiplex PCR; TCRdb stores in-frame clones only, minus some. The table has 100,000 to 150,000 clones, around 75% seen once. Source material: PBMCs. The receptor was derived from a man in his sixties in good health and CMV-seropositive. The chain recombines TRBV5-1 with TRBJ1-1; TRBD1 aligns across 8 bases. The CDR3 loop is CASSLLATGAPTEAFF. The CDR3 nucleotides are TGCGCCAGCAGCTTGTTGGCGACAGGGGCCCCCACTGAAGCTTTCTTT.